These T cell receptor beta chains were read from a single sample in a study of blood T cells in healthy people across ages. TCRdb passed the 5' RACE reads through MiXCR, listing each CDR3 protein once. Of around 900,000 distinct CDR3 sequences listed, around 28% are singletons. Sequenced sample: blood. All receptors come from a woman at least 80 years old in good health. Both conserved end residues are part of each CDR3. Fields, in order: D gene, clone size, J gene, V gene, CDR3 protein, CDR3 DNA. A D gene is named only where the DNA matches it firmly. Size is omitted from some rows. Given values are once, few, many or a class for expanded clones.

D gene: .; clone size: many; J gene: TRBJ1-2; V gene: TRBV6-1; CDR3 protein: CASSDGMGWNGYTF; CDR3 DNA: TGTGCCAGCAGTGATGGTATGGGGTGGAATGGCTACACCTTC
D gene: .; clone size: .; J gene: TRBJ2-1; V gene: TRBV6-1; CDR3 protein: CASLLKQTYNEQFF; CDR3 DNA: TGTGCCAGCCTCTTAAAACAGACCTACAATGAGCAGTTCTTC
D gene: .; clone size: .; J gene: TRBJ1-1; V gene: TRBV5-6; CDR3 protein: CASSLLGRLNTEAFF; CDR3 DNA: TGTGCCAGCAGCTTGTTAGGGCGATTGAACACTGAAGCTTTCTTT
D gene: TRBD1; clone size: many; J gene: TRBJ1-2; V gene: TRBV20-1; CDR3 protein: CSASDRIKGTVLYGYTF; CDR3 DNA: TGCAGTGCTTCCGATAGAATTAAAGGGACAGTGCTCTATGGCTACACCTTC
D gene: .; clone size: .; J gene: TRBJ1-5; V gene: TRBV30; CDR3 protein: CAWNGRGNQPQHF; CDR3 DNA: TGTGCCTGGAACGGGAGGGGCAATCAGCCCCAGCATTTT
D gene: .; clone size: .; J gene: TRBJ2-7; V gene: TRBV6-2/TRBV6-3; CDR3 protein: CASSYIPDSYEQYF; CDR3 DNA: TGTGCCAGCAGTTACATCCCGGACAGCTACGAGCAGTACTTC
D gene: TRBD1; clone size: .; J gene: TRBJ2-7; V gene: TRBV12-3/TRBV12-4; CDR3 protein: CASSSGKDRGVSSYEQYF; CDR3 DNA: TGTGCCAGCAGTTCCGGGAAGGACAGGGGCGTCAGCTCCTACGAGCAGTACTTC
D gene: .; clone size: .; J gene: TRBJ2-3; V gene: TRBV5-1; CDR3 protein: CASSLRQASTDTQYF; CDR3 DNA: TGCGCCAGCAGCTTGAGACAGGCTAGCACAGATACGCAGTATTTT
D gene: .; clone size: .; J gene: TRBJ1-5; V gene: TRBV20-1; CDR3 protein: CSARDNSGRVGQPQHF; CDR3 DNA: TGCAGTGCTAGAGATAATTCTGGCAGGGTCGGCCAGCCCCAGCATTTT
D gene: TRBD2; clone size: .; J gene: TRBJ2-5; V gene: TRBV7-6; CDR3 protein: CASSHRLAGETQYF; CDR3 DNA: TGTGCCAGCAGCCACAGACTAGCGGGAGAGACCCAGTACTTC
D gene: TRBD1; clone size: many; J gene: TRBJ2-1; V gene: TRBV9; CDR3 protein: CASTTGTGGGHEQFF; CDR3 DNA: TGTGCCAGCACAACCGGGACAGGGGGCGGGCATGAGCAGTTCTTC
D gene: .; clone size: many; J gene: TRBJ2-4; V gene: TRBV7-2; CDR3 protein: CASSLNRNIQYF; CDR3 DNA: TGTGCCAGCAGCTTAAATCGAAACATTCAGTACTTC
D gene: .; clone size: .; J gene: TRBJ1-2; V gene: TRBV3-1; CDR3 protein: CARCGYPRSGPYCGYTF; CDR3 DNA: TGTGCCAGGTGTGGTTACCCGAGATCCGGACCCTACTGTGGCTACACCTTC
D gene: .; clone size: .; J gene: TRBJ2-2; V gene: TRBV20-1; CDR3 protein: CSLGRRNTGELFF; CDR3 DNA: TGCAGTCTGGGACGAAGGAACACCGGGGAGCTGTTTTTT
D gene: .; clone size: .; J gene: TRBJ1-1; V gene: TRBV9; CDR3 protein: CASSVVPGEGSEAFF; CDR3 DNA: TGTGCCAGCAGCGTAGTGCCAGGGGAGGGGAGTGAAGCTTTCTTT
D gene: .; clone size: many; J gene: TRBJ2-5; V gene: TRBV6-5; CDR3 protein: CASRRDGTFQETQYF; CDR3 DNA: TGTGCCAGCAGGCGGGACGGTACCTTCCAAGAGACCCAGTACTTC
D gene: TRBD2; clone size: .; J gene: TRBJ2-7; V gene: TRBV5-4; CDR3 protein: CASSLGGASGGAAYEQYF; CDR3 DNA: TGTGCCAGCAGCTTGGGCGGGGCTAGCGGGGGGGCCGCGTACGAGCAGTACTTC
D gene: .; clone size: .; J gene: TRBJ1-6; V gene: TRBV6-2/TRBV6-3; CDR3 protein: CASRQGRPPHF; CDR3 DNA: TGTGCCAGCAGACAGGGACGACCTCCCCACTTT
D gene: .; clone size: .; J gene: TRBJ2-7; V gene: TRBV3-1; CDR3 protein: CASGGRTYEQYF; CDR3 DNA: TGTGCCAGCGGAGGACGGACCTACGAGCAGTACTTC
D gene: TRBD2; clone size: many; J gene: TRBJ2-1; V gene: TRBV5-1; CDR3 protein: CASSLAASSGGTYNEQFF; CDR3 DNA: TGCGCCAGCAGCTTGGCCGCTTCTAGCGGGGGCACATACAATGAGCAGTTCTTC
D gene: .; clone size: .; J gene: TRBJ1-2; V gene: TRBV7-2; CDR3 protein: CASSLGTSRNYGYTF; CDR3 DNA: TGTGCCAGCAGCTTAGGGACCTCCAGAAACTATGGCTACACCTTC
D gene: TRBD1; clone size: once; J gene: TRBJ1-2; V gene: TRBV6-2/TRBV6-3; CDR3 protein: CASSYSPGTDGYTF; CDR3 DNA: TGTGCCAGCAGTTACAGCCCCGGGACAGATGGCTACACCTTC
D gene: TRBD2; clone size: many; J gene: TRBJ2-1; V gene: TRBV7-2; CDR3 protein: CASSFSGGAGDEQFF; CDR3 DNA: TGTGCCAGCAGCTTTAGCGGGGGGGCCGGGGATGAGCAGTTCTTC
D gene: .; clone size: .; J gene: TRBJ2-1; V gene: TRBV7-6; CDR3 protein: CASSPWVGNNEQFF; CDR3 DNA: TGTGCCAGCAGCCCCTGGGTAGGGAACAATGAGCAGTTCTTC
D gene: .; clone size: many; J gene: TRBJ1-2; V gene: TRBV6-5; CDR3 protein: CASSYSYRNNYGYTF; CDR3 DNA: TGTGCCAGCAGTTACTCGTATAGGAATAACTATGGCTACACCTTC
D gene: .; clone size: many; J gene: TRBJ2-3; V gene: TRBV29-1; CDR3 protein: CSVGPLTDTQYF; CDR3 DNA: TGCAGCGTTGGTCCCCTCACAGATACGCAGTATTTT
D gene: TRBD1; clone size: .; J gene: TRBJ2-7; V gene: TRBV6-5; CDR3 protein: CASSYARDSTKQYF; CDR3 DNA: TGTGCCAGCAGTTACGCCCGGGACAGTACTAAGCAGTACTTC
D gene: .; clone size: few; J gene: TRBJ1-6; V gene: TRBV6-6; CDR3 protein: CASTPQASSNSPLHF; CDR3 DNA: TGTGCCAGCACCCCACAGGCCTCGAGTAATTCACCCCTCCACTTT
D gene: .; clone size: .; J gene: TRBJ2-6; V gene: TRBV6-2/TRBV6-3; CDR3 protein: CASSYRNSGANVLTF; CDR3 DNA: TGTGCCAGCAGTTATAGAAACTCCGGGGCCAACGTCCTGACTTTC
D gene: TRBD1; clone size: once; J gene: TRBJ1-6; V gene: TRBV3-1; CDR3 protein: CASSSDRAGGYNSPPHF; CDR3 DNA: TGTGCCAGCAGCTCGGACAGGGCGGGGGGGTATAATTCGCCCCCCCACTTT
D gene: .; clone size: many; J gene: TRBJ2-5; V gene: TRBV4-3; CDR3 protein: CASSQGPSSAETQYF; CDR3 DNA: TGCGCCAGCAGCCAAGGCCCCTCTAGCGCAGAGACCCAGTACTTC
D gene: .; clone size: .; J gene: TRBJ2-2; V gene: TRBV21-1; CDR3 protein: CASSKVRPFGCTGELFF; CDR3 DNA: TGTGCCAGCAGCAAAGTTAGGCCTTTCGGGTGCACCGGGGAGCTGTTTTTT
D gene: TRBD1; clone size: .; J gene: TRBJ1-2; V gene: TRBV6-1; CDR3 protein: CASKWDSAPNYGYTF; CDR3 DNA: TGTGCCAGCAAATGGGACAGCGCACCGAACTATGGCTACACCTTC
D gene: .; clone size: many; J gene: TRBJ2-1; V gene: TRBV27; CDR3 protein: CASKGNTYNEQFF; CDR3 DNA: TGTGCCAGCAAAGGCAATACCTACAATGAGCAGTTCTTC
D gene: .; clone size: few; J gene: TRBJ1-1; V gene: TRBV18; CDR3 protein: CASSPFQRRMDEAFF; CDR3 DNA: TGTGCCAGCTCACCATTCCAACGGCGAATGGATGAAGCTTTCTTT
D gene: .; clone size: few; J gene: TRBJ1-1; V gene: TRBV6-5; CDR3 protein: CASSYGLSNAEAFF; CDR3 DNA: TGTGCCAGCAGTTACGGGCTGTCAAACGCTGAAGCTTTCTTT
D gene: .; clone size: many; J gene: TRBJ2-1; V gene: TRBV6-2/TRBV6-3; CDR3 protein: CATARGQLNEQFF; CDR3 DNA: TGTGCCACCGCCAGAGGGCAGTTAAATGAGCAGTTCTTC
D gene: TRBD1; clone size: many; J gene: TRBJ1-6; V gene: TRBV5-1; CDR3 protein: CASSLVPGGNSPLHF; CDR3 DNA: TGCGCCAGCAGCTTGGTTCCAGGGGGAAATTCACCCCTCCACTTT
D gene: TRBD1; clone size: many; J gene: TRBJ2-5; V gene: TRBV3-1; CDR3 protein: CASSQEGDRRYRETQYF; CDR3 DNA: TGTGCCAGCAGCCAAGAGGGGGACAGGAGGTATAGAGAGACCCAGTACTTC
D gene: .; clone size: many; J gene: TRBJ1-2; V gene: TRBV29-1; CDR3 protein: CSVVARSSKAYGYTF; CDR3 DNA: TGCAGCGTTGTCGCCCGGAGTAGTAAGGCCTATGGCTACACCTTC
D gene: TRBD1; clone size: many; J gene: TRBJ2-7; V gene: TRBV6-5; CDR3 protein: CASRGSRTGNDGEQYF; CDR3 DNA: TGTGCCAGCCGGGGCTCTAGGACAGGGAACGATGGCGAGCAGTACTTC
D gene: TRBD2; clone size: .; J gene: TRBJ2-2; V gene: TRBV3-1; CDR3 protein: CASSLQRGSGELFF; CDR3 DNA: TGTGCCAGCAGCCTCCAGCGGGGGTCCGGGGAGCTGTTTTTT
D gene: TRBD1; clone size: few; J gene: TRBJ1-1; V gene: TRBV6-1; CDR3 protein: CASSEPTGGRNTEAFF; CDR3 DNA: TGTGCCAGCAGTGAACCAACAGGGGGCCGGAACACTGAAGCTTTCTTT
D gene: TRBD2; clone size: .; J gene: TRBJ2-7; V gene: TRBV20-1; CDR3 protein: CSARDLTSGRGCEQYF; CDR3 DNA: TGCAGTGCTAGAGATCTTACTAGCGGGAGAGGCTGCGAGCAGTACTTC
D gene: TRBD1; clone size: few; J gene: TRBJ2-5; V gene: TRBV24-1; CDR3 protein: CATSDPDRGAQETQYF; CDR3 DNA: TGTGCCACCAGTGACCCGGACAGGGGAGCCCAAGAGACCCAGTACTTC
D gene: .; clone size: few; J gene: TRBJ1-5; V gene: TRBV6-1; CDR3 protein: CASSEGAAYNQPQHF; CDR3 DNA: TGTGCCAGCAGTGAAGGTGCCGCCTACAATCAGCCCCAGCATTTT
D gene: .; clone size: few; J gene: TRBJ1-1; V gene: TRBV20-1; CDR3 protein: CSARDSNTEAFF; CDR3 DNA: TGCAGTGCTAGAGACTCGAACACTGAAGCTTTCTTT
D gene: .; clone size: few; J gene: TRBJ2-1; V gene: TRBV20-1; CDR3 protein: CSARVPSGGGAPGNEQFF; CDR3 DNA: TGCAGTGCTAGAGTACCGAGCGGTGGCGGGGCCCCGGGGAATGAGCAGTTCTTC
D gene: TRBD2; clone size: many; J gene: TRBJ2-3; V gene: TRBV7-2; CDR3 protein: CASSLTRGIGTLADTQYF; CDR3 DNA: TGTGCCAGCAGCTTAACGCGGGGGATAGGGACGTTAGCAGATACGCAGTATTTT
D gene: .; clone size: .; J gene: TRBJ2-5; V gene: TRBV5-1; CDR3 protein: CASRKEGNERYF; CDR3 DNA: TGCGCCAGCCGAAAGGAGGGAAATGAGCGGTACTTC
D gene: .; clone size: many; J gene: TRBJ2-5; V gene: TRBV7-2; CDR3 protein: CASSSSWGLETQYF; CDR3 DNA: TGTGCCAGCAGCTCCAGCTGGGGCCTAGAGACCCAGTACTTC
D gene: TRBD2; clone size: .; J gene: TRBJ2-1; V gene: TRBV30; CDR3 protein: CAWSVLAASSYNEQFF; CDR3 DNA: TGTGCCTGGAGTGTACTAGCGGCCAGCTCCTACAATGAGCAGTTCTTC
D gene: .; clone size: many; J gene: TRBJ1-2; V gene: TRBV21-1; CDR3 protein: CASRAGGRGRGYTF; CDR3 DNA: TGTGCCAGCAGAGCCGGGGGGCGCGGTCGGGGCTACACCTTC
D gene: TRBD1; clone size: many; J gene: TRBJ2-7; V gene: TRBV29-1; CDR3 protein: CSVSPGGNEQYF; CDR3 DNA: TGCAGCGTCAGCCCAGGGGGTAACGAGCAGTACTTC
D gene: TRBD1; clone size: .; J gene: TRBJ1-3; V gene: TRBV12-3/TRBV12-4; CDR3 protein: CASSVLDRAGNTIYF; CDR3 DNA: TGTGCCAGCAGCGTCCTAGACAGGGCTGGAAACACCATATATTTT
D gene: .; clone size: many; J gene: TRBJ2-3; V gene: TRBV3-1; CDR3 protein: CASSQVDTQYF; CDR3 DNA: TGTGCCAGCAGCCAAGTAGATACGCAGTATTTT
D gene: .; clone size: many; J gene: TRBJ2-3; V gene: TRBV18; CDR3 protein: CASSPLPPGSTIDTQYF; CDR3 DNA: TGTGCCAGCTCACCCCTACCACCGGGGAGTACTATAGATACGCAGTATTTT
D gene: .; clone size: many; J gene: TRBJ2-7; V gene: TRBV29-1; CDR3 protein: CSVAGGTGASTYEQYF; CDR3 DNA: TGCAGCGTTGCCGGGGGAACGGGGGCTTCAACCTACGAGCAGTACTTC
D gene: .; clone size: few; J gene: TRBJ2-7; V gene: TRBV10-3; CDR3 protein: CATIPGTNRARSLKCYYEQYF; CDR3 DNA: TGTGCCACCATCCCAGGGACCAACCGAGCAAGGTCTCTCAAATGCTACTACGAGCAGTACTTC